Listed here are 23 T cell receptor beta chains from one sample, sequenced in a study of T cells in Graves' hyperthyroidism and ophthalmopathy. Amplification of TCR beta CDR3 regions was performed using RNA transcripts as template. Using the HTBI primer set, a first-round RT-PCR was run on the TCR CDR3. TCRdb re-called the multiplex PCR reads through MiXCR, storing one row per CDR3 protein. The sample lists under 700,000 distinct CDR3 sequences, approximately 15% occurring once. The sequencing input was blood. The receptor set was obtained from a young woman with Graves' hyperthyroidism.

This chain connects TRBV29-1 to TRBJ2-7, with 10 bases fitting TRBD1. Germline V gene lookup returns CDR1 SQVTM and CDR2 ANQGSEA. J gave up 1 base and V 2 bases, and 5 bases lay outside the gene matches. The CDR3 has 15 residues. CDR3 nucleotides: TGCAGCGTTGAAAAGGGACAGGGGATTTCCTACGAGCAGTACTTC. Protein sequence: CSVEKGQGISYEQYF.

In DNA, the CDR3 is TGCGCCAGCAGCTATGCTAGGGGGGGGAACACTGAAGCTTTCTTT. Its translation: CASSYARGGNTEAFF. The chain has TRBV5-1 and TRBJ1-1, with D maybe TRBD1 (6 bases). V shed 3 bases and J shed 1 base, with 13 bases lying between them. This CDR3 comprises 15 residues. Germline CDR1 and CDR2: SGHRS and YFSETQ.

This clonotype was seen more than once but under ten times. The rearrangement uses TRBV30 and TRBJ2-1; the match to TRBD1 covers 9 bases. The CDR3 consists of 14 residues. J lost 9 bases, V lost 2 bases, and 8 bases had no gene match. The germline V gene encodes CDR1 GTSNPN and CDR2 SVGIG (reference sequence). The CDR3 coding sequence is TGTGCCTGGAGTCCATGGACAGGGGAGGGTGAGCAGTTCTTC. It translates to CAWSPWTGEGEQFF.

In its sample, this clonotype was seen many times. The junction differs from germline at one of its ends, possibly a read error. This chain links TRBV2 with TRBJ1-5; D is unresolved. This CDR3 region has 14 residues. CDR1 is SNHLY and CDR2 is FYNNEI in the germline V gene. As DNA, the CDR3 is TGTGCCAGCAGGGAAGACATTAGCAATCAGCCCCAGCATTTT. Protein product: CASREDISNQPQHF.

This clonotype was detected ten times or more. J is TRBJ2-5 and V is TRBV3-1, with D perhaps TRBD2 (6 bases). Per germline, CDR1 LGHDT and CDR2 YNNKEL (reference sequence). Trimming shortened V by 7 bases and J by 5 bases, and 14 bases separated the two germline ends. The CDR3 runs 13 residues. The CDR3 region has the DNA TGTGCCAGCAAAAGGCAGGGAGGCGAGACCCAGTACTTC. Translation: CASKRQGGETQYF.

There are a few counts of this clonotype. V gene TRBV28 combines with J gene TRBJ2-6; 7 bases are shared with TRBD2. V was clipped by 4 bases and J by 0 bases; unmatched bases: 6. Per germline, CDR1 MDHEN and CDR2 SYDVKM. The CDR3 sequence is 17 residues long. This CDR3 is CASSSIGGGSGANVLTF. CDR3 sequence (DNA): TGTGCCAGCAGTTCTATTGGGGGGGGCTCTGGGGCCAACGTCCTGACTTTC.

This clonotype was counted at least ten times. The chain carries TRBV7-2 and TRBJ1-5; TRBD1 matches at 12 bases. Germline assignment: CDR1 SGHTA and CDR2 FQGNSA. V trimming: 5 bases; J trimming: 7 bases; junction bases outside the gene matches: 3. The CDR3 covers 14 residues. This chain's CDR3 is CASSRDRGRQPQHF. CDR3 coding DNA: TGTGCCAGCAGCCGGGACAGGGGGCGGCAGCCCCAGCATTTT.

The V call is TRBV10-1, the J call TRBJ2-5; D gene unclear. Germline-derived CDR1 and CDR2 are WNHNN and SYGVQD (reference sequence). The CDR3 is 13 residues long. V lost 4 bases, J lost 1 base, and 7 bases lay in between. This chain's CDR3 is CASSGAIQETQYF. For the CDR3, the DNA is TGCGCCAGCAGTGGCGCGATCCAAGAGACCCAGTACTTC.

The chain uses TRBV7-9 and TRBJ2-1; TRBD1 might be the D (6 bases). The germline V and J ends were trimmed by 1 base and 7 bases, with 14 bases remaining between them. This CDR3 is 15 amino acids long. Germline CDR1 and CDR2: SEHNR and FQNEAQ (reference sequence). The CDR3 reads CASSLGRGRNNEQFF. The CDR3 coding sequence is TGTGCCAGCAGCTTAGGTAGGGGGAGAAATAATGAGCAGTTCTTC.

This clonotype was seen repeatedly, ten times or more. The rearrangement links TRBV11-2 to TRBJ2-2; D is unclear. The CDR3 contains 13 residues. Germline values: CDR1 SGHAT, CDR2 FQNNGV. V gave up 6 bases and J gave up 4 bases, with 9 bases separating them. The CDR3 DNA sequence: TGTGCCAGCAGTTTGGTGGGCACCGGGGAGCTGTTTTTT. It translates to CASSLVGTGELFF.

This clonotype appeared many times. V is TRBV20-1 and J is TRBJ2-7; the match to TRBD2 covers 12 bases. Germline V gene lookup returns CDR1 DFQATT and CDR2 SNEGSKA (reference sequence). This CDR3 spans 13 amino acids. Trimming took 6 bases from V and 5 from J; bases not matched to a gene: 5. CDR3 protein: CSAPTSGRNEQYF. The CDR3 bases are TGCAGTGCCCCGACTAGCGGGAGAAACGAGCAGTACTTC.

This clonotype was picked up many times. The J gene is TRBJ2-3, the V gene TRBV12-3 or TRBV12-4, with D perhaps TRBD1 (6 bases). This CDR3 contains 15 residues. Trimming removed 6 bases from V and 4 bases from J, with 17 bases in between. The CDR3 sequence: CASRVTGRGSDTQYF. The CDR3 bases are TGTGCCAGCAGGGTGACAGGTAGAGGTTCAGATACGCAGTATTTT.

The sample holds a few counts of this clonotype. The chain joins TRBV7-2 to TRBJ2-1; D might be TRBD1 or TRBD2, each matching 5 bases. The V gene's germline CDR1 is SGHTA and CDR2 FQGNSA. The ends were cut back, 4 bases at V and 4 bases at J, with 14 bases in the middle. This CDR3 has 15 amino acids. The DNA for the CDR3 is TGTGCCAGCAGCTCTTCGGGGTGGGGGTACAATGAGCAGTTCTTC. Its protein product is CASSSSGWGYNEQFF.

As concerns this clonotype: One end of the junction does not line up with germline, which may come from a read error. This sequence joins TRBV4-1 and TRBJ1-4, with D possibly TRBD1 on 5 matching bases. The CDR3 has 17 residues. CDR1 is MGHRA and CDR2 is YSYEKL in the germline V gene. As DNA, the CDR3 is TGCGCCAGCAACCAACCCCGGATCGGGACGAGAGGTGAAAAACTGTTTTTT. Amino acid sequence: CASNQPRIGTRGEKLFF.

This clonotype was found many times. The chain couples TRBV20-1 to TRBJ2-1; 11 bases agree with TRBD2. Germline V gives CDR1 DFQATT, CDR2 SNEGSKA (reference sequence). This CDR3 has 13 residues. The CDR3 region has the DNA TGCAGATTAGCGGGAGGGGGATACAATGAGCAGTTCTTC. Protein sequence: CRLAGGGYNEQFF.

This clonotype appeared many times. The genes are TRBV6-5 and TRBJ2-3; 8 positions match TRBD1. J lost 4 bases, V lost 0 bases, and 3 bases had no gene match. Per germline, CDR1 MNHEY and CDR2 SVGAGI. The CDR3 spans 15 residues. As DNA, the CDR3 is TGTGCCAGCAGTTACTCCGGACAGGGTCCAGATACGCAGTATTTT. Residues: CASSYSGQGPDTQYF.

This clonotype was seen many times. The V call is TRBV6-1, the J call TRBJ1-5, with D perhaps TRBD1 (5 bases). Germline-derived CDR1 and CDR2 are MNHNS and SASEGT. Trimming shortened V by 5 bases and J by 7 bases, and 15 bases separated the two germline ends. The CDR3 covers 14 residues. The CDR3 DNA sequence: TGTGCCAGCAGTCCCTGGGGCCCAACACAGCCCCAGCATTTT. It translates to CASSPWGPTQPQHF.

This clonotype has just a few counts. The chain employs TRBV30 and TRBJ2-7, with 7 bases that match TRBD1. This CDR3 is 14 amino acids long. Germline CDR1 reads GTSNPN; CDR2 reads SVGIG (reference sequence). The V and J ends lost 4 bases and 5 bases, in that order; junction bases with no gene match: 11. The CDR3, as DNA: TGTGCCTGGACCAATGACAGGGTAATCCACGAGCAGTACTTC. This codes for CAWTNDRVIHEQYF.

This clonotype showed up many times. The V gene is TRBV28, the J gene TRBJ2-5; 7 bases fit TRBD1. Germline CDR1 MDHEN, CDR2 SYDVKM. Trimming took 5 bases from V and 3 from J; bases not matched to a gene: 9. CDR3 size: 15 residues. CDR3 sequence: CASSRSGTVEETQYF. The CDR3 region has the DNA TGTGCCAGCAGTCGATCCGGGACAGTTGAAGAGACCCAGTACTTC.

At least ten counts were recorded for this clonotype. This chain connects TRBV10-3 to TRBJ1-1; D may be TRBD1 (5 bases). V gave up 11 bases and J gave up 1 base, with 14 bases separating them. CDR3 length: 13 residues. Germline V gene data show CDR1 as ENHRY and CDR2 as SYGVKD. In nucleotides, the CDR3 is TGTGCCGTCGGCGGGGCACCGAACACTGAAGCTTTCTTT. Amino acid sequence: CAVGGAPNTEAFF.

This clonotype has a handful of counts. The gene calls are TRBV18 and TRBJ1-6, with D maybe TRBD1 (6 bases). V lost 4 bases and J lost 4, with 11 bases in between. The CDR3 is made up of 15 amino acids. The germline CDR1 and CDR2 sequences are KGHSH and LQKENI. The CDR3 nucleotides are TGTGCCAGCTCACGTTCAGGGGAGTATAATTCACCCCTCCACTTT. Its protein product is CASSRSGEYNSPLHF.

The chain couples TRBV20-1 to TRBJ2-3; 7 bases align to TRBD2. The CDR3 consists of 18 residues. V shed 6 bases and J 0 bases; nucleotides not matched to a gene: 18. Germline V lookup: CDR1 DFQATT, CDR2 SNEGSKA (reference sequence). CDR3 amino acids: CSASGEQRWKPSTDTQYF. The CDR3 DNA reads TGCAGTGCAAGCGGGGAACAGCGTTGGAAACCTAGCACAGATACGCAGTATTTT.

This clonotype was seen more than once but under ten times. Mismatch with germline at one junction end may stem from a read error. This rearrangement joins TRBV7-7 to TRBJ2-3; TRBD2 aligns across 11 bases. The germline gives CDR1 SSHAT, CDR2 FNYEAQ (reference sequence). This CDR3 comprises 17 residues. The CDR3 DNA is TGTGCTAGCAGCCTGCTAGCGGGGGGCCGAAGCACAGATACGCAGTATTTT. Translated, it gives CASSLLAGGRSTDTQYF.